These 4 T cell receptor beta chains were sequenced from one sample in a study of shared clonotypes between healthy human individuals. TCRdb keeps only in-frame clones here, not all; method: immunoSEQ multiplex PCR. This sample has around 320,000 clones, with about nine tenths found just once. The specimen sequenced was memory CD8+ T cells sorted from blood. Subset described: CD45RO+ cells pooled with CCR7-negative TemRA cells. These receptors originate from a man younger than 35 in good health.

CDR3 loop: CASSLEGAYYNEQFF. DNA for the CDR3: TGTGCCAGCAGCTTGGAGGGAGCTTACTACAATGAGCAGTTCTTC. This sequence joins TRBV5-6 and TRBJ2-1; weak D call: TRBD2 (5 bases). The CDR3 covers 15 residues. Germline V gene lookup returns CDR1 SGHDT and CDR2 YYEEEE. The germline V and J ends were trimmed by 0 bases and 3 bases, with 10 bases remaining between them.

This clone was recorded only once. V usage is TRBV28 and J usage is TRBJ1-1; D gene ambiguous. Trimming shortened V by 6 bases and J by 5 bases, and 10 bases separated the two germline ends. Germline V gene data show CDR1 as MDHEN and CDR2 as SYDVKM. CDR3 length equals 12 residues. CDR3 DNA: TGTGCCAGCAGCCTCGGGTTGACTGAAGCTTTCTTT. This gives the protein CASSLGLTEAFF.

Comment on this clone: The same CDR3 is also encoded by other DNA sequences in this sample. The rearrangement joins TRBV9 to TRBJ2-7, with no clear D. V gave up 0 bases and J gave up 3 bases, with 7 bases separating them. The CDR3 contains 13 residues. CDR1 is SGDLS and CDR2 is YYNGEE in the germline V gene. The CDR3 DNA is TGTGCCAGCAGCGTAGATCCAGGCTACGAGCAGTACTTC. This encodes CASSVDPGYEQYF.

This clone occurred a few times. This rearrangement joins TRBV6-6 to TRBJ2-7, with D possibly being TRBD1 (7 bases). V was pared by 6 bases and J by 0 bases, with 15 bases between. This CDR3 region has 15 residues. Per the germline V gene, CDR1 is MNHNY and CDR2 is SVGAGI (reference sequence). The CDR3 reads CASREGDSLSYEQYF. Here the CDR3 DNA reads TGTGCCAGCAGGGAGGGGGACAGCCTCTCCTACGAGCAGTACTTC.